This passage covers 6 T cell receptor beta chains from one sample sequenced in a study of spatial heterogeneity in lung cancer. Documented time point: sample taken at primary tumor resection. TCRdb called the 5' RACE reads again in MiXCR, with one record for every CDR3 protein. This table holds about 36,000 distinct CDR3 sequences, about 7.7% found once. The sample was PBMCs, taken at surgery. The receptor set was obtained from a female donor with early-stage non-small cell lung cancer.

This clonotype was seen more than once but under ten times. This chain joins TRBV4-1 and TRBJ1-2; a possible D gene is TRBD1 (5 bases). V was pared by 1 base and J by 3 bases, with 15 bases between. The CDR3 runs to 16 residues. CDR1 is MGHRA, CDR2 YSYEKL, per germline. The CDR3 loop reads CASSQVIQGTHYGYTF. The CDR3 DNA reads as TGCGCCAGCAGCCAAGTGATCCAGGGAACCCACTATGGCTACACCTTC.

This clonotype was observed many times. The chain employs TRBV7-9 and TRBJ2-4; D is unresolved. The germline gives CDR1 SEHNR, CDR2 FQNEAQ (reference sequence). Trimming took 1 base from V and 0 from J, leaving 4 bases between them. There are 14 residues in the CDR3. DNA of the CDR3: TGTGCCAGCAGCTTAGAGGGAGCCAAAAACATTCAGTACTTC. It translates to CASSLEGAKNIQYF.

This clonotype was picked up a small number of times. The V and J genes are TRBV27 and TRBJ1-2; possibly TRBD1 for D (5 bases). Germline CDR1 MNHEY, CDR2 SMNVEV (reference sequence). Trimming took 10 bases from V and 7 from J, leaving 19 bases between them. CDR3 length: 13 amino acids. CDR3 region: CANKRGGTPGYTF. In DNA, the CDR3 is TGTGCCAACAAAAGAGGAGGGACTCCTGGCTACACCTTC.

The table lists this clonotype with many counts. The rearrangement joins TRBV5-1 to TRBJ2-1; 9 bases map to TRBD2. The length of the CDR3 is 15 residues. The germline gives CDR1 SGHRS, CDR2 YFSETQ. V lost 4 bases to trimming and J lost 5 bases; unmatched junction nucleotides: 7. CDR3 coding DNA: TGCGCCAGCAGCATTAGCGGGAGTCATGACAATGAGCAGTTCTTC. The encoded protein is CASSISGSHDNEQFF.

This clonotype was recorded many times. The V gene is TRBV4-1, the J gene TRBJ2-7; TRBD2 might be the D (6 bases). This CDR3 region has 16 residues. The V end lost 4 bases, the J end lost 3 bases, and 19 bases lay between the germline ends. CDR1 is MGHRA, CDR2 YSYEKL, per germline. The CDR3, as DNA: TGCGCCAGCAGCCTCCGGGCGGAGGGCCCGGGCTACGAGCAGTACTTC. Its protein is CASSLRAEGPGYEQYF.

This sequence joins TRBV5-1 and TRBJ2-1; TRBD2 matches 7 bases. J gave up 5 bases and V 3 bases, and 5 bases lay outside the gene matches. This CDR3 has 14 residues. Germline CDR1 reads SGHRS; CDR2 reads YFSETQ. CDR3 DNA: TGCGCCAGCAGCTCCTTGCTAGCGGACAATGAGCAGTTCTTC. Protein product: CASSSLLADNEQFF. The full variable domain, with the rest looked up from reference TRBV5-1 and TRBJ2-1, is KAGVTQTPRYLIKTRGQQVTLSCSPISGHRSVSWYQQTPGQGLQFLFEYFSETQRNKGNFPGRFSGRQFSNSRSEMNVSTLELGDSALYLCASSSLLADNEQFFGPGTRLTVL.